This TCR beta chain is from a study of radiotherapy plus CTLA-4 blockade in lung cancer. Findings of the study overall: After radiotherapy and ipilimumab, tumor-derived clones expanded in peripheral blood.

The CDR3 consists of 15 residues. Germline V gives CDR1 MNHNS, CDR2 SASEGT. Trimming took 0 bases from V and 0 from J, leaving 6 bases between them. Profiled with immunoSEQ multiplex PCR; TCRdb holds only in-frame clones, not every one. The table includes about 77,000 clones, roughly 74% detected once. On this clone itself: Its target is not known.

This TCR was sampled from a human donor with non-small cell lung cancer whose response to radiotherapy plus ipilimumab could not be evaluated. Sequenced here: peripheral blood, sampled from a patient treated with radiotherapy plus ipilimumab. The rearrangement uses TRBV6-1 and TRBJ1-5; D is ambiguous. The DNA for the CDR3 is TGTGCCAGCAGTGAAGCCCACAGTAGCAATCAGCCCCAGCATTTT. It specifies CASSEAHSSNQPQHF.